A selection of T cell receptor beta chains follows, all from one sample in a study of beta chain features in type 1 diabetes. The assay was immunoSEQ multiplex PCR, and TCRdb's table has in-frame clones only and misses some. This table has 200,000 to 300,000 clones, 68% appearing once. Sequencing used naive CD4+ T cells from blood. Receptors originate from a man under 40 in good health. Each CDR3 is given with its conserved first and last residue. Fields, in order: J gene, D gene, V gene, clone size, CDR3 protein, CDR3 DNA. A D gene is named only where the DNA matches it firmly. Not every row has a clone size; where given, it reads once, few, many or a size class.

J gene: TRBJ2-5; D gene: .; V gene: TRBV15; clone size: .; CDR3 protein: CATSRDENGRGETQYF; CDR3 DNA: TGTGCCACCAGCAGAGATGAGAACGGGAGAGGAGAGACCCAGTACTTC
J gene: TRBJ2-7; D gene: TRBD1; V gene: TRBV11-1; clone size: few; CDR3 protein: CASSAISGTGYYEQYF; CDR3 DNA: TGTGCCAGCAGCGCGATATCCGGGACAGGGTATTACGAGCAGTACTTC
J gene: TRBJ1-2; D gene: .; V gene: TRBV29-1; clone size: few; CDR3 protein: CSVEGGTNYGYTF; CDR3 DNA: TGCAGCGTTGAAGGAGGGACAAACTATGGCTACACCTTC
J gene: TRBJ2-1; D gene: .; V gene: TRBV9; clone size: few; CDR3 protein: CASSVSGGQNNEQFF; CDR3 DNA: TGTGCCAGCAGCGTATCCGGCGGACAGAACAATGAGCAGTTCTTC
J gene: TRBJ1-2; D gene: TRBD1; V gene: TRBV11-2; clone size: few; CDR3 protein: CASSLAGQGEGYTF; CDR3 DNA: TGTGCCAGCAGCTTAGCAGGACAGGGTGAGGGCTACACCTTC
J gene: TRBJ2-5; D gene: .; V gene: TRBV7-9; clone size: few; CDR3 protein: CASSLPSRVRETQYF; CDR3 DNA: TGTGCCAGCAGCTTACCTTCCCGGGTGCGGGAGACCCAGTACTTC
J gene: TRBJ1-5; D gene: .; V gene: TRBV7-2; clone size: few; CDR3 protein: CASSSEYQPQHF; CDR3 DNA: TGTGCCAGCAGCTCGGAATACCAGCCCCAGCATTTT
J gene: TRBJ2-3; D gene: TRBD1; V gene: TRBV29-1; clone size: .; CDR3 protein: CSVEARDRGFADTQYF; CDR3 DNA: TGCAGCGTTGAAGCCCGGGACAGGGGTTTTGCAGATACGCAGTATTTT
J gene: TRBJ2-1; D gene: TRBD2; V gene: TRBV30; clone size: once; CDR3 protein: CAWSASSGGYNEQFF; CDR3 DNA: TGTGCCTGGAGTGCGTCGAGCGGGGGGTACAATGAGCAGTTCTTC
J gene: TRBJ1-2; D gene: .; V gene: TRBV2; clone size: .; CDR3 protein: CASHPPGLGGYTF; CDR3 DNA: TGTGCCAGCCACCCCCCGGGTTTGGGTGGCTACACCTTC
J gene: TRBJ2-5; D gene: .; V gene: TRBV7-2; clone size: .; CDR3 protein: CATTESQRGETQYF; CDR3 DNA: TGTGCCACTACCGAGAGCCAAAGGGGAGAGACCCAGTACTTC
J gene: TRBJ1-2; D gene: .; V gene: TRBV30; clone size: few; CDR3 protein: CAWSVVLRDGYTF; CDR3 DNA: TGTGCCTGGAGTGTGGTATTGCGGGATGGCTACACCTTC
J gene: TRBJ2-6; D gene: .; V gene: TRBV18; clone size: .; CDR3 protein: CASSPVSGANVLTF; CDR3 DNA: TGTGCCAGCTCCCCAGTCTCTGGGGCCAACGTCCTGACTTTC
J gene: TRBJ2-5; D gene: .; V gene: TRBV15; clone size: few; CDR3 protein: CATSRAESEGYQETQYF; CDR3 DNA: TGTGCCACCAGCAGAGCGGAAAGCGAGGGGTACCAAGAGACCCAGTACTTC
J gene: TRBJ2-3; D gene: TRBD2; V gene: TRBV7-9; clone size: .; CDR3 protein: CASSSSGASTDTQYF; CDR3 DNA: TGTGCCAGCAGCTCTAGCGGGGCTAGCACAGATACGCAGTATTTT
J gene: TRBJ2-1; D gene: TRBD1; V gene: TRBV9; clone size: .; CDR3 protein: CASSARDRGYNEQFF; CDR3 DNA: TGTGCCAGCAGCGCGCGGGACAGGGGATACAATGAGCAGTTCTTC
J gene: TRBJ2-2; D gene: .; V gene: TRBV15; clone size: .; CDR3 protein: CATSMAWGPSTGELFF; CDR3 DNA: TGTGCCACCAGCATGGCTTGGGGGCCGTCCACCGGGGAGCTGTTTTTT
J gene: TRBJ2-1; D gene: .; V gene: TRBV29-1; clone size: .; CDR3 protein: CSANFGVASNEQFF; CDR3 DNA: TGCAGCGCAAATTTTGGGGTAGCTTCCAATGAGCAGTTCTTC
J gene: TRBJ2-7; D gene: .; V gene: TRBV29-1; clone size: .; CDR3 protein: CSVGHRVLNEQYF; CDR3 DNA: TGCAGCGTTGGGCACAGGGTTCTCAACGAGCAGTACTTC
J gene: TRBJ2-3; D gene: TRBD2; V gene: TRBV30; clone size: few; CDR3 protein: CAWDGGSRDTQYF; CDR3 DNA: TGTGCCTGGGACGGCGGGAGCCGGGATACGCAGTATTTT
J gene: TRBJ2-1; D gene: TRBD1; V gene: TRBV7-6; clone size: .; CDR3 protein: CASSSGTGAYNEQFF; CDR3 DNA: TGTGCCAGCAGTTCCGGGACAGGGGCCTACAATGAGCAGTTCTTC
J gene: TRBJ1-1; D gene: .; V gene: TRBV29-1; clone size: .; CDR3 protein: CSVERGQGEAFF; CDR3 DNA: TGCAGCGTTGAACGGGGGCAGGGTGAAGCTTTCTTT
J gene: TRBJ2-3; D gene: .; V gene: TRBV10-3; clone size: few; CDR3 protein: CAISAFGDGGSDTQYF; CDR3 DNA: TGTGCCATCAGTGCTTTCGGGGACGGGGGATCGGATACGCAGTATTTT
J gene: TRBJ2-3; D gene: .; V gene: TRBV9; clone size: .; CDR3 protein: CASSVVSTDTQYF; CDR3 DNA: TGTGCCAGCAGCGTAGTGAGCACAGATACGCAGTATTTT
J gene: TRBJ2-5; D gene: .; V gene: TRBV28; clone size: .; CDR3 protein: CASSVSLRQETQYF; CDR3 DNA: TGTGCCAGCAGTGTGTCACTCCGGCAGGAGACCCAGTACTTC
J gene: TRBJ2-1; D gene: .; V gene: TRBV2; clone size: .; CDR3 protein: CASRGSPSNEQFF; CDR3 DNA: TGTGCCAGCAGAGGCTCCCCCAGCAATGAGCAGTTCTTC
J gene: TRBJ2-3; D gene: .; V gene: TRBV29-1; clone size: .; CDR3 protein: CSVTGRNTDTQYF; CDR3 DNA: TGCAGCGTCACGGGACGAAACACAGATACGCAGTATTTT